The 16 T cell receptor beta chains listed next were all sequenced from one sample in a study of T-cell reconstitution after alpha-beta-depleted transplantation in children. Researchers prepared the TCRbeta library using unique molecular identifiers, the study reports. TCRdb re-called the PCR reads through MiXCR, storing one row per CDR3 protein. The sample yields 490,000 or so distinct CDR3 sequences, under 12% seen once. The sample consisted of PBMCs, taken before TCRalphabeta/CD19-depleted stem cell transplant. These TCRs come from a child aged 2 to 10 with inherited bone marrow failure, due to receive a stem cell transplant.

Ten or more counts support this clonotype. This chain joins TRBV4-2 and TRBJ2-7; TRBD1 aligns across 8 bases. Trimming cost V 0 bases and J 2 bases; bases outside gene matches: 3. Germline V lookup: CDR1 LGHNA, CDR2 YNFKEQ. The CDR3 is 15 amino acids. CDR3 in amino acids: CASSQDRDRPYEQYF. The CDR3 bases are TGTGCCAGCAGCCAAGATCGGGACAGGCCCTACGAGCAGTACTTC.

There are many counts of this clonotype. The chain carries TRBV6-5 and TRBJ2-1; 10 bases agree with TRBD2. CDR1 MNHEY and CDR2 SVGAGI come from the germline V gene. Trimming removed 0 bases from V and 7 bases from J; junction bases left unmatched: 3. The CDR3 sequence is 15 residues long. The CDR3 nucleotides read TGTGCCAGCAGTTACTCGGTAGCGGGAGGAAATGAGCAGTTCTTC. It yields the protein CASSYSVAGGNEQFF.

This clonotype was counted at least ten times. The rearrangement joins TRBV4-2 to TRBJ2-5; no definite D call. CDR1 and CDR2 (germline): LGHNA, YNFKEQ. Deletions cut 4 bases from V and 0 bases from J, with 6 bases between. CDR3 length: 13 residues. CDR3 in amino acids: CASSLEDQETQYF. The CDR3 region has the DNA TGTGCCAGCAGCCTAGAGGACCAAGAGACCCAGTACTTC.

There are many counts of this clonotype. The rearrangement joins TRBV20-1 to TRBJ1-1; D is uncertain. The CDR3 runs to 14 residues. Per germline, CDR1 DFQATT and CDR2 SNEGSKA (reference sequence). V was clipped by 3 bases and J by 1 base, with 12 bases between them. This chain's CDR3 is CSARGMGTNTEAFF. Written as DNA, the CDR3 is TGCAGTGCTAGGGGGATGGGTACGAACACTGAAGCTTTCTTT.

There are many counts of this clonotype. For the CDR3, the DNA is TGTGCCAGCAGTGCAGGGACTAGCGGGAAACATGAGCAGTTCTTC. It specifies CASSAGTSGKHEQFF. This rearrangement joins TRBV27 to TRBJ2-1, with 13 bases lining up with TRBD2. J lost 8 bases, V lost 5 bases, and 6 bases had no gene match. Germline values: CDR1 MNHEY, CDR2 SMNVEV (reference sequence). This CDR3 has 15 residues.

A remark on this clonotype: A read error may explain this, as a much larger clone is one base away. The V and J genes are TRBV4-3 and TRBJ2-3, with D hard to call. The CDR3 totals 14 residues. V lost 0 bases and J lost 3, with 7 bases in between. Germline lookup yields CDR1 LGHNA and CDR2 YSLEER. This CDR3 is CASSQEVSTDTQYF. The CDR3 DNA reads as TGCGCCAGCAGCCAAGAGGTTTCTACAGATACGCAGTATTTT.

J is TRBJ2-3 and V is TRBV7-9, with TRBD2 matching 12 bases. The CDR3 has 17 residues. Germline CDR1 SEHNR, CDR2 FQNEAQ (reference sequence). With V trimmed by 3 bases and J by 0 bases, 4 bases remained unmatched. The CDR3 loop is CASSFAGTSGSTDTQYF. The CDR3 coding sequence is TGTGCCAGCAGCTTCGCCGGGACTAGCGGGAGCACAGATACGCAGTATTTT.

The rearrangement joins TRBV7-9 to TRBJ1-5, with D unresolved. Germline lookup yields CDR1 SEHNR and CDR2 FQNEAQ (reference sequence). The V gene lost 5 bases and the J gene lost 9 bases, with 11 bases spanning the gap. The CDR3 spans 12 residues. This CDR3 reads CASSKSASPQHF. Here the CDR3 DNA reads TGTGCCAGCAGCAAGAGCGCGTCGCCCCAGCATTTT.

Turning to this clonotype: A single base separates this from a much larger clone, so it may be a read error. V is TRBV12-3 or TRBV12-4 and J is TRBJ2-7; 9 bases line up with TRBD1. The CDR3 spans 15 residues. Here the CDR3 DNA reads TGTGCCAGCAGTTCGACAGGGGGTGGGTCCTACGAGCAGCACTTC. It is translated as CASSSTGGGSYEQHF.

This clonotype showed up just a few times. The chain combines TRBV29-1 with TRBJ2-1, with D possibly TRBD2 on 6 matching bases. This CDR3 contains 14 residues. V lost 4 bases and J lost 0, with 10 bases in between. Germline CDR1 reads SQVTM; CDR2 reads ANQGSEA. CDR3 amino acids: CSVGPAGSYNEQFF. The CDR3 bases are TGCAGCGTTGGCCCAGCGGGCTCCTACAATGAGCAGTTCTTC.

In this sample, this clonotype turned up many times. This chain connects TRBV6-2 or TRBV6-3 to TRBJ2-2; D is uncertain. This CDR3 has 15 residues. Germline V gives CDR1 MNHEY, CDR2 SVGEGT. V was cut by 4 bases and J by 5 bases, with 14 bases left in between. The CDR3 nucleotides read TGTGCCAGCAGTTGGACCCCTATAGGGACCGGGGAGCTGTTTTTT. Translating it yields CASSWTPIGTGELFF.

This clonotype was detected many times. The rearrangement joins TRBV4-1 to TRBJ2-5; the D is unclear. The CDR3 has 14 amino acids. Per germline, CDR1 MGHRA and CDR2 YSYEKL. The V end lost 3 bases, the J end lost 0 bases, and 8 bases lay between the germline ends. CDR3: CASSQALYQETQYF. CDR3 nucleotide sequence: TGCGCCAGCAGCCAGGCACTTTACCAAGAGACCCAGTACTTC.

The sample holds many counts of this clonotype. The rearrangement joins TRBV12-3 or TRBV12-4 to TRBJ2-1; D gene uncertain. The CDR3 has 12 amino acids. The V end was cut by 0 bases, the J end by 7 bases, with 4 bases between. This CDR3 is CASSLAANEQFF. CDR3 coding DNA: TGTGCCAGCAGTTTAGCGGCTAATGAGCAGTTCTTC.

For this clonotype: Compared with germline, one end of the junction differs, possibly owing to a read error. The chain couples TRBV30 to TRBJ1-1; D gene ambiguous. Germline V lookup: CDR1 GTSNPN, CDR2 SVGIG (reference sequence). This CDR3 is built from 11 residues. Here the CDR3 DNA reads TGTGCCTGGAAACGGACGACTGAGGCTTTCTTT. Amino acid sequence: CAWKRTTEAFF. Looking up the rest from reference TRBV30 and TRBJ1-1 gives the full variable domain: SQTIHQWPATLVQPVGSPLSLECTVEGTSNPNLYWYRQAAGRGLQLLFYSVGIGQISSEVPQNLSASRPQDRQFILSSKKLLLSDSGFYLCAWKRTTEAFFGQGTRLTVV.

The chain couples TRBV7-2 to TRBJ1-2, with 10 nucleotides matching TRBD1. The V gene end was trimmed by 5 bases and the J gene end by 8 bases; junction bases not matched to a gene: 5. Germline CDR1 SGHTA, CDR2 FQGNSA. This CDR3 has 13 residues. Here the CDR3 reads CASSPGQGQGYTF. In DNA, the CDR3 is TGTGCCAGCAGCCCGGGACAGGGGCAAGGCTACACCTTC.

Note on this clonotype: This sequence is one base from a far larger clone and is likely a read error. This rearrangement joins TRBV5-1 to TRBJ2-3, with D possibly matching TRBD2 (5 bases). Germline V gene data show CDR1 as SGHRS and CDR2 as YFSETQ. Deletions cut 1 base from V and 4 bases from J, with 7 bases between. The CDR3 has 13 residues. The CDR3: CASSLTAADTQYF. DNA of the CDR3: TGCGCCAGCAGCTTGACAGCGGCAGATACGCAGTATTTT. Filled out from reference TRBV5-1 and TRBJ2-3, the complete variable domain reads KAGVTQTPRYLIKTRGQQVTLSCSPISGHRSVSWYQQTPGQGLQFLFEYFSETQRNKGNFPGRFSGRQFSNSRSEMNVSTLELGDSALYLCASSLTAADTQYFGPGTRLTVL.